The T cell receptor (beta chain) under discussion was sequenced for a study of blood T cells in healthy people across ages. About this clonotype itself: Antigen: not known.

Using a J-beta primer mix together with a sample-barcoded 5' primer, a second PCR was run for roughly 6 to 12 cycles. TCRdb reprocessed the 5' RACE reads with MiXCR, giving one entry per CDR3 protein. This table has about 700,000 distinct CDR3 sequences, 32% appearing once. With 6 bases clipped from V and 7 bases from J, the junction kept 9 bases outside the gene matches. CDR3 length equals 15 residues. The germline V gene encodes CDR1 DFQATT and CDR2 SNEGSKA (reference sequence). The study, taken as a whole, reports: The study could not conclusively compare naive and antigen-experienced cells, given its unsorted PBMCs. Fewer expanded clones and more diversity marked long-lived versus aged donors.

The clonotype originates from a woman at least 80 years old in good health. The source material was blood. V is TRBV20-1 and J is TRBJ2-1, with 13 bases fitting TRBD2. DNA for the CDR3: TGCAGTGCCCTAAGAGGACTAGCGGGAGCGAATGAGCAGTTCTTC. It is translated as CSALRGLAGANEQFF.